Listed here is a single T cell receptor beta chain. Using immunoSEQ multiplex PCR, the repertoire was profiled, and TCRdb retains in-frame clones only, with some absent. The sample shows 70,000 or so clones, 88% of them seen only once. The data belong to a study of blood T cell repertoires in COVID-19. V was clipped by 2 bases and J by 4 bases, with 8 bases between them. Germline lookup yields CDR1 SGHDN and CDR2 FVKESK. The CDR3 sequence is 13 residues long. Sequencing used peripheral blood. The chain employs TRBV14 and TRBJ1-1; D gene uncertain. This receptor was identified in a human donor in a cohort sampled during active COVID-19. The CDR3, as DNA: TGTGCCAGCAGCCAACCTCCGAGCACTGAAGCTTTCTTT. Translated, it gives CASSQPPSTEAFF.